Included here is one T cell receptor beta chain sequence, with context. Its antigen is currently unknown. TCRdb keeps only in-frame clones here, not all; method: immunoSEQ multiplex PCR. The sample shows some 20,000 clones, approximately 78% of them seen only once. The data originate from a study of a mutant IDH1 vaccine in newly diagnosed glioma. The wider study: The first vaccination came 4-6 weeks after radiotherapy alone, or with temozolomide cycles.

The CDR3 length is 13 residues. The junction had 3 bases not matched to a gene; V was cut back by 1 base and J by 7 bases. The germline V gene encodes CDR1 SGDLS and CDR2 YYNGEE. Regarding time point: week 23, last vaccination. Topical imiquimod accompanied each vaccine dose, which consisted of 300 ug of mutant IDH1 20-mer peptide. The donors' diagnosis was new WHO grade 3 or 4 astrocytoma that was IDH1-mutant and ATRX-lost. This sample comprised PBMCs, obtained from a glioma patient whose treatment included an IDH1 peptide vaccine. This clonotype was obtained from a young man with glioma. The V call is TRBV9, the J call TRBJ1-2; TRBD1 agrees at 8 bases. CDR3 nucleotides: TGTGCCAGCAGCGTAAACAGGGGGACTGGCTACACCTTC. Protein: CASSVNRGTGYTF.